This T cell receptor (beta chain) was identified in a study of T cell changes during pregnancy in multiple sclerosis. This CDR3 spans 16 amino acids. Per germline, CDR1 MNHNS and CDR2 SASEGT. Trimming cost V 2 bases and J 0 bases, with 11 bases left between them. This table comes from immunoSEQ multiplex PCR, and its TCRdb copy is limited to in-frame clones, with some not included. In the table there are some 100,000 clones, more than 85% of which are singletons. The chain has TRBV6-1 and TRBJ2-4; D perhaps matches TRBD2 (6 bases). Material: peripheral blood, obtained in the second trimester of pregnancy. The TCR sequence derives from a female donor with multiple sclerosis, enrolled in a pregnancy study. CDR3 amino acids: CASSELMGLAKNIQYF. As DNA, the CDR3 is TGTGCCAGCAGTGAATTAATGGGACTAGCCAAAAACATTCAGTACTTC.